Shown below are 32 T cell receptor beta chains from a single sample sequenced in a study of radiotherapy plus CTLA-4 blockade in lung cancer (dated by TCRdb to 2016 to 2019). The library was generated by the immunoSEQ multiplex PCR assay. Not all clones reach the TCRdb copy of this immuneACCESS table, which keeps in-frame sequences only. Checked studies attribute under half of the gap to unresolved V genes and leave the rest unexplained. Across this sample there are 47,000 or so clones, with about 85% seen only once. The ten most abundant clones make up around a quarter of the sample. Sequencing used peripheral blood, obtained from a patient treated with radiotherapy plus ipilimumab. These receptors all come from a human donor with non-small cell lung cancer whose response to radiotherapy plus ipilimumab could not be evaluated.

The CDR3 DNA reads TGTGCCAGCATCGGGCGGGAGGGGGATGAGCAGTTCTTC. This translates into CASIGREGDEQFF. V gene TRBV7-8 combines with J gene TRBJ2-1; 9 bases are shared with TRBD2. The V segment lost 7 bases and the J segment 8 bases; nucleotides outside the gene matches: 6. In germline, CDR1 is SGHVS, CDR2 FQNEAQ. This CDR3 contains 13 residues. Complete variable domain (other parts from reference TRBV7-8 and TRBJ2-1): GAGVSQSPRYKVAKRGQDVALRCDPISGHVSLFWYQQALGQGPEFLTYFQNEAQLDKSGLPSDRFFAERPEGSVSTLKIQRTQQEDSAVYLCASIGREGDEQFFGPGTRLTVL.

This chain joins TRBV7-3 and TRBJ2-1; 8 nucleotides line up with TRBD1. The CDR3 contains 15 residues. Losses at the gene ends were 6 bases for V and 10 bases for J; bases not matched to a gene: 14. Germline V gene data show CDR1 as SGHTA and CDR2 as FQGTGA. Here the CDR3 DNA reads TGTGCCAGCAGTTACTCACAGACAGGGGTAGGGGAGCAGTTCTTC. This encodes CASSYSQTGVGEQFF.

This clone came up a few times. The chain combines TRBV6-1 with TRBJ2-2; D might be TRBD2 (6 bases). The CDR3 runs to 15 residues. Germline V lookup: CDR1 MNHNS, CDR2 SASEGT. Trimming pared 6 bases from V and 4 bases from J, leaving 15 bases between. The CDR3 nucleotides read TGTGCCAGCAGCGATTCGGGAGTCGGCACCGGGGAGCTGTTTTTT. Its protein product is CASSDSGVGTGELFF.

The gene calls are TRBV29-1 and TRBJ1-2; D gene unclear. Per germline, CDR1 SQVTM and CDR2 ANQGSEA. The CDR3 consists of 13 residues. The ends were cut back, 6 bases at V and 4 bases at J, with 15 bases in the middle. This CDR3 reads CSVVTGWAYGYTF. The CDR3 bases are TGCAGCGTAGTGACGGGGTGGGCCTATGGCTACACCTTC.

This chain joins TRBV11-3 and TRBJ2-2; maybe TRBD1 (6 bases). Germline V CDR1 and CDR2: SGHNT, YENEEA. Trimming stripped 4 bases from V and 6 bases from J, with 15 bases between. The CDR3 is 15 amino acids. The CDR3 spells CASSSPGAGAGELFF. DNA for the CDR3: TGTGCCAGCAGCTCGCCCGGGGCAGGGGCCGGGGAGCTGTTTTTT.

CDR3 loop: CASSLLVPEGEKLFF. The CDR3 DNA follows: TGTGCCAGCAGTTTATTGGTCCCCGAGGGTGAAAAACTGTTTTTT. The V and J genes are TRBV28 and TRBJ1-4; the D is unclear. Germline lookup yields CDR1 MDHEN and CDR2 SYDVKM. This CDR3 is 15 amino acids long. Deletions cut 1 base from V and 7 bases from J, with 13 bases between.

The chain uses TRBV6-5 and TRBJ2-2; a weak D match, TRBD2 (5 bases). The CDR3 length is 13 residues. V lost 4 bases, J lost 10 bases, and 13 bases lay in between. Germline V lookup: CDR1 MNHEY, CDR2 SVGAGI. The CDR3 DNA sequence: TGTGCCAGCAGTTTCTTGCTGAGGGCGGAGCTGTTTTTT. It is translated as CASSFLLRAELFF.

This clone was detected once. V usage is TRBV7-9 and J usage is TRBJ2-7, with 7 nucleotides matching TRBD1. The CDR3 sequence is 15 residues long. V dropped 5 bases and J dropped 0; count of bases not matched to a gene: 7. Germline V gene lookup returns CDR1 SEHNR and CDR2 FQNEAQ (reference sequence). CDR3 sequence reads: CASSRGTAVSYEQYF. The CDR3 DNA follows: TGTGCCAGCAGCCGAGGGACAGCCGTCTCCTACGAGCAGTACTTC.

This clone came up once. V is TRBV19 and J is TRBJ1-2, with 7 bases matching TRBD1. Germline lookup yields CDR1 LNHDA and CDR2 SQIVND (reference sequence). CDR3 length: 13 amino acids. V trimming: 4 bases; J trimming: 2 bases; junction bases outside the gene matches: 1. The DNA for the CDR3 is TGTGCCAGTAGTAGGGGACAGAACTATGGCTACACCTTC. As protein: CASSRGQNYGYTF.

This CDR3 reads CASSTTTVNTEAFF. CDR3 nucleotide sequence: TGTGCCAGCAGCACCACAACAGTGAACACTGAAGCTTTCTTT. The rearrangement joins TRBV7-2 to TRBJ1-1; D remains unclear. Trimming shortened V by 5 bases and J by 0 bases, and 10 bases separated the two germline ends. The CDR3 runs 14 residues. CDR1 SGHTA and CDR2 FQGNSA come from the germline V gene.

The chain carries TRBV6-4 and TRBJ2-2; maybe TRBD2 (6 bases). The CDR3 length is 15 residues. Germline V lookup: CDR1 MRHNA, CDR2 SNTAGT. V dropped 3 bases and J dropped 0 bases, with 8 bases sitting between them. DNA for the CDR3: TGTGCCAGCAGTGAGCGGGGTTCGAACACCGGGGAGCTGTTTTTT. It is translated as CASSERGSNTGELFF.

V usage is TRBV11-2 and J usage is TRBJ2-1; 8 bases match TRBD2. The trim removed 6 bases at V and 6 bases at J, leaving 10 bases unmatched. This CDR3 is built from 15 residues. The germline gives CDR1 SGHAT, CDR2 FQNNGV. The CDR3 DNA follows: TGTGCCAGCAGATTCAGTGGACTAGCTGTCAATGAGCAGTTCTTC. This encodes CASRFSGLAVNEQFF.

This clone has a single count. The V call is TRBV18, the J call TRBJ2-7, with D perhaps matching TRBD2 (5 bases). Germline V gene data show CDR1 as KGHSH and CDR2 as LQKENI. CDR3 length equals 12 residues. Trimming took 4 bases from V and 5 from J, leaving 9 bases between them. CDR3 loop: CASSLQRDEQYF. The CDR3 DNA sequence: TGTGCCAGCTCACTACAGAGGGACGAGCAGTACTTC.

The gene calls are TRBV15 and TRBJ2-7, with a possible D match to TRBD2 (5 bases). V lost 2 bases to trimming and J lost 0 bases, with 11 bases between them. There are 15 residues in the CDR3. Germline CDR1 LNHNV, CDR2 YYDKDF (reference sequence). CDR3 nucleotide sequence: TGTGCCACCAGCAGAATCCGGGATTACTCCTACGAGCAGTACTTC. Translating it yields CATSRIRDYSYEQYF.

V usage is TRBV4-1 and J usage is TRBJ1-1; D is uncertain. The CDR3 runs 13 residues. Germline values: CDR1 MGHRA, CDR2 YSYEKL. Trimming took off 8 bases at V and 4 bases at J, with 14 bases between the two ends. In DNA form, the CDR3 reads TGCGCCAGCGCCGGACTTGGGGTCACTGAAGCTTTCTTT. Amino acids: CASAGLGVTEAFF.

This clone appeared a single time. V and J are TRBV28 and TRBJ1-3; D call uncertain. CDR1 is MDHEN and CDR2 is SYDVKM in the germline V gene. The V and J ends lost 3 bases and 0 bases respectively, with 9 bases between them. The CDR3 contains 15 residues. The chain's CDR3 is CASSFGEISGNTIYF. The DNA of the CDR3 is TGTGCCAGCAGTTTTGGAGAAATCTCTGGAAACACCATATATTTT. Together with reference TRBV28 and TRBJ1-3, the CDR3 gives the full variable domain: DVKVTQSSRYLVKRTGEKVFLECVQDMDHENMFWYRQDPGLGLRLIYFSYDVKMKEKGDIPEGYSVSREKKERFSLILESASTNQTSMYLCASSFGEISGNTIYFGEGSWLTVV.

This clone was recorded once. The gene calls are TRBV27 and TRBJ2-7; 8 bases are shared with TRBD2. Unmatched junction bases numbered 6, after V lost 2 bases and J lost 3 bases. The V gene's germline CDR1 is MNHEY and CDR2 SMNVEV (reference sequence). The CDR3 is 15 amino acids. The CDR3 protein is CASSLRGGGNYEQYF. As DNA, the CDR3 is TGTGCCAGCAGTTTAAGGGGCGGGGGGAACTACGAGCAGTACTTC.

There are a few counts of this clone. The chain is built from TRBV15 and TRBJ2-1; 8 bases are shared with TRBD2. The CDR3 has 15 residues. The junction had 4 bases not matched to a gene; V was cut back by 2 bases and J by 4 bases. From germline, CDR1 is LNHNV and CDR2 YYDKDF (reference sequence). The CDR3 spells CATSRRAGGYNEQFF. CDR3 bases: TGTGCCACCAGCAGAAGGGCGGGGGGATACAATGAGCAGTTCTTC.

The chain has TRBV4-1 and TRBJ2-3; 7 nucleotides align to TRBD1. This CDR3 contains 14 residues. The germline V gene encodes CDR1 MGHRA and CDR2 YSYEKL. Trimming at V came to 4 bases and at J to 5 bases, leaving 6 bases not matched to a gene. The CDR3 protein is CASSPTGPGDTQYF. The CDR3 DNA follows: TGCGCCAGCAGCCCGACAGGGCCGGGAGATACGCAGTATTTT.

CDR3 nucleotide sequence: TGTGCCAGCAGCTCGGGGAATGTCGAGCAGTACTTC. This translates into CASSSGNVEQYF. The genes are TRBV7-6 and TRBJ2-7, with D possibly TRBD2 on 5 matching bases. The CDR3 is 12 amino acids. Germline V gene data show CDR1 as SGHVS and CDR2 as FNYEAQ. Trimming pared 4 bases from V and 6 bases from J, leaving 10 bases between. The whole variable domain, remainder taken from reference TRBV7-6 and TRBJ2-7, is GAGVSQSPRYKVTKRGQDVALRCDPISGHVSLYWYRQALGQGPEFLTYFNYEAQQDKSGLPNDRFSAERPEGSISTLTIQRTEQRDSAMYRCASSSGNVEQYFGPGTRLTVT.

This clone was detected only once. The genes are TRBV21-1 and TRBJ2-7; the table gives TRBD1 as D, unverified against the DNA. TRBV21-1 is reported as a pseudogene. The CDR3 totals 14 residues. The CDR3 DNA sequence: TGTGCCAGCAGCTCAGGGGGGAGCTCCTACGAGCAGTACTTC. Residues: CASSSGGSSYEQYF.

This sequence joins TRBV7-3 and TRBJ2-5; D might be TRBD2 (7 bases). The V end was cut by 5 bases, the J end by 2 bases, with 21 bases between. CDR3 length: 17 residues. Germline V lookup: CDR1 SGHTA, CDR2 FQGTGA. The CDR3 loop reads CASSPRGAKHRQETQYF. CDR3 in DNA: TGTGCCAGCAGCCCCCGGGGGGCTAAACATCGACAAGAGACCCAGTACTTC.

This rearrangement joins TRBV25-1 to TRBJ2-5, with D unclear. CDR1 MGHDK and CDR2 SYGVNS come from the germline V gene. Trimming stripped 10 bases from V and 3 bases from J, with 6 bases between. This CDR3 spans 10 amino acids. The CDR3 region has the DNA TGTGCCACTGAGGAAGAGACCCAGTACTTC. This translates into CATEEETQYF.

The V call is TRBV28, the J call TRBJ2-7; D possibly corresponds to TRBD1 (6 bases). This CDR3 has 17 amino acids. Looked up from germline, CDR1 is MDHEN and CDR2 is SYDVKM. V lost 6 bases and J lost 5, with 26 bases in between. The CDR3 DNA is TGTGCCAGCAGCTACCACGAGAGGGGGTCAGACCTGCACGAGCAGTACTTC. Translating gives CASSYHERGSDLHEQYF.

The chain employs TRBV30 and TRBJ1-6; 10 positions match TRBD1. Trimming at V came to 3 bases and at J to 7 bases, leaving 9 bases not matched to a gene. Germline assignment: CDR1 GTSNPN and CDR2 SVGIG (reference sequence). CDR3 length equals 16 residues. CDR3: CAWSTGTGVENSPLHF. CDR3 nucleotide sequence: TGTGCCTGGAGCACCGGGACAGGGGTCGAGAATTCACCCCTCCACTTT.

As to this clone: Additional DNA sequences in this sample encode the identical CDR3. The CDR3 protein is CASSLYSAYEQYF. CDR3 DNA: TGTGCCAGCAGCCTTTATTCGGCCTACGAGCAGTACTTC. V is TRBV27 and J is TRBJ2-7; D is ambiguous. This CDR3 is built from 13 residues. CDR1 is MNHEY and CDR2 is SMNVEV in the germline V gene (reference sequence). V was cut by 6 bases and J by 2 bases, with 11 bases left in between.

V and J are TRBV5-4 and TRBJ2-3, with D possibly TRBD2 on 6 matching bases. Germline V CDR1 and CDR2: SGHNT, YYREEE (reference sequence). Trimming cost V 4 bases and J 2 bases, with 17 bases left between them. The CDR3 loop spans 16 amino acids. In nucleotides, the CDR3 is TGTGCCAGCAGCCCCGGGGAAAAGCGGGTCACAGATACGCAGTATTTT. Its protein is CASSPGEKRVTDTQYF.

The gene calls are TRBV9 and TRBJ1-5; 7 positions match TRBD1. CDR1 and CDR2 from the germline V gene are SGDLS and YYNGEE. V dropped 4 bases and J dropped 3; count of bases not matched to a gene: 7. This CDR3 has 15 amino acids. The CDR3 reads CASSPGQALNQPQHF. For the CDR3, the DNA is TGTGCCAGCAGCCCTGGACAGGCCCTCAATCAGCCCCAGCATTTT.

This chain joins TRBV28 and TRBJ2-1; 10 bases line up with TRBD2. The junction had 4 bases not matched to a gene; V was cut back by 6 bases and J by 2 bases. Germline assignment: CDR1 MDHEN and CDR2 SYDVKM. The CDR3 has 15 amino acids. The CDR3, as DNA: TGTGCCAGCAGGTTACTAGCGGGAACCTACAATGAGCAGTTCTTC. Its protein product is CASRLLAGTYNEQFF.

The chain uses TRBV20-1 and TRBJ2-1; D is uncertain. Trimming stripped 8 bases from V and 6 bases from J, with 8 bases between. This CDR3 has 10 residues. From germline, CDR1 is DFQATT and CDR2 SNEGSKA (reference sequence). The CDR3 DNA is TGCAGTCCCTCTCTCAATGAGCAGTTCTTC. Translating it yields CSPSLNEQFF.

This clone showed up just a few times. A read error may explain this, as a much larger clone is one base away. The chain has TRBV27 and TRBJ2-7; D perhaps matches TRBD2 (6 bases). Germline V gene sequence: CDR1 MNHEY, CDR2 SMNVEV (reference sequence). There are 16 residues in the CDR3. V gave up 6 bases and J gave up 7 bases, with 25 bases separating them. CDR3 DNA sequence: TGTGCCAGCAGCCCTACGGGCGGGACCTCCTACAATGAGCAGTACTTC. It specifies CASSPTGGTSYNEQYF.

The V and J genes are TRBV6-6 and TRBJ2-5; 7 bases match TRBD1. TRBJ2-7 matches the DNA end more closely, so the J call is doubtful. The CDR3 contains 15 residues. CDR1 is MNHNY, CDR2 SVGAGI, per germline (reference sequence). The CDR3, as DNA: TGTGCCAGCAGTTTAGGGTCAGGGGGTTTGAACGAGCAGTACTTC. Translated: CASSLGSGGLNEQYF.